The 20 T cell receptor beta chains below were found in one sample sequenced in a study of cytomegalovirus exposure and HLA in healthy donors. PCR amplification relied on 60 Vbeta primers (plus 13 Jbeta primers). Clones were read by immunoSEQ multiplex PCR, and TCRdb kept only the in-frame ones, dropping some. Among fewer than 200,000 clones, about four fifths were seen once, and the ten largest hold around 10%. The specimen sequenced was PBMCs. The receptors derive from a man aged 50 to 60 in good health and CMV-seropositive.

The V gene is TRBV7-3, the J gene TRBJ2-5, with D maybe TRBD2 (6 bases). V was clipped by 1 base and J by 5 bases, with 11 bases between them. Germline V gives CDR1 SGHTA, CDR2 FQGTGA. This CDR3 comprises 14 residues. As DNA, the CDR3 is TGTGCCAGCAGCTTAATACCTGGGGGGGAGACCCAGTACTTC. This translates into CASSLIPGGETQYF.

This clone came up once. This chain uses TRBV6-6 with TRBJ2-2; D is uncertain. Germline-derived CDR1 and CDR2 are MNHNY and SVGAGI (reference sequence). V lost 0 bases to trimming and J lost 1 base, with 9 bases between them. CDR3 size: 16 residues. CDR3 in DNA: TGTGCCAGCAGTTACTCAGAACTTAAGAACACCGGGGAGCTGTTTTTT. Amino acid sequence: CASSYSELKNTGELFF.

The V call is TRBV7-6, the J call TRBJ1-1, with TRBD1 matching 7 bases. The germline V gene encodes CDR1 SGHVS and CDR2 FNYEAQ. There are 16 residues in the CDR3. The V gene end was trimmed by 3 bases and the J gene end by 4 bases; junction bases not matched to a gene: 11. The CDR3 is CASSFRDSAVGTEAFF. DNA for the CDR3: TGTGCCAGCAGCTTTCGGGACAGCGCCGTAGGCACTGAAGCTTTCTTT. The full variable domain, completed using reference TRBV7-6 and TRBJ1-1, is GAGVSQSPRYKVTKRGQDVALRCDPISGHVSLYWYRQALGQGPEFLTYFNYEAQQDKSGLPNDRFSAERPEGSISTLTIQRTEQRDSAMYRCASSFRDSAVGTEAFFGQGTRLTVV.

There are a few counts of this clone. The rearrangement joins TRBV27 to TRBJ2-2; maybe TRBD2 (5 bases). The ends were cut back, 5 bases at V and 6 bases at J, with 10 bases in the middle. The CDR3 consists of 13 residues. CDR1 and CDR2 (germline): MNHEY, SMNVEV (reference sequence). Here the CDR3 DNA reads TGTGCCAGCAGTGGGATCGGGGCCGGGGAGCTGTTTTTT. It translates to CASSGIGAGELFF.

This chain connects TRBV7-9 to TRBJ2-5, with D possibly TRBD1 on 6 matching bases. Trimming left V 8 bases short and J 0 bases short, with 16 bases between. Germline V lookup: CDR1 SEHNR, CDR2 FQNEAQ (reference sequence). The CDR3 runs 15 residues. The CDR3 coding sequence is TGTGCCAGCCGCTCCCGGGACACCTACCAAGAGACCCAGTACTTC. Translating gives CASRSRDTYQETQYF.

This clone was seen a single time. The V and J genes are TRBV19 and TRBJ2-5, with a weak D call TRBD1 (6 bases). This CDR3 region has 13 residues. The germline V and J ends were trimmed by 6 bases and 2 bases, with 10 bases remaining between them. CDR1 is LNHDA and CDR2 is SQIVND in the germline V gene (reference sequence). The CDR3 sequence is CASRGTLQETQYF. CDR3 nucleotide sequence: TGTGCCAGTAGAGGGACACTACAAGAGACCCAGTACTTC.

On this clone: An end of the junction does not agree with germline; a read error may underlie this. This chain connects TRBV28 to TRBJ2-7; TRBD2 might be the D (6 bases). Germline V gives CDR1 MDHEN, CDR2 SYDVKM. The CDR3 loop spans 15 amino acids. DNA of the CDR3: TGTGCCACCAGTCGGGGTTGGGGGGTTACTGGCGAGCAGTACTTC. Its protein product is CATSRGWGVTGEQYF.

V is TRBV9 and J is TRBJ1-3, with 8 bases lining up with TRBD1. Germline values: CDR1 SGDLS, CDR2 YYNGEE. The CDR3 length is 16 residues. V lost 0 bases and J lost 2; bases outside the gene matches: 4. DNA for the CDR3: TGTGCCAGCAGCGTAGAAGGGACAGGAGCTGGAAACACCATATATTTT. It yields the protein CASSVEGTGAGNTIYF.

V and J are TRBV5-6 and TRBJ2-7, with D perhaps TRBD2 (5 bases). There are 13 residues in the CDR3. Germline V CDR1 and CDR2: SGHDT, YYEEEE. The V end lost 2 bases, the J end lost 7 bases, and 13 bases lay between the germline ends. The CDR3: CASSFGGPEEQYF. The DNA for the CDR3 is TGTGCCAGCAGCTTTGGAGGCCCCGAGGAGCAGTACTTC. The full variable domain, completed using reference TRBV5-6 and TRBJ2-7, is DAGVTQSPTHLIKTRGQQVTLRCSPKSGHDTVSWYQQALGQGPQFIFQYYEEEERQRGNFPDRFSGHQFPNYSSELNVNALLLGDSALYLCASSFGGPEEQYFGPGTRLTVT.

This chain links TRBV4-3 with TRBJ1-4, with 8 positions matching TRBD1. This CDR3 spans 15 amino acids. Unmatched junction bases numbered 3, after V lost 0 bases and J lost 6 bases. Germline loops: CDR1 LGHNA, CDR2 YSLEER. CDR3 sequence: CASSQDGTGDEKLFF. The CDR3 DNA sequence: TGCGCCAGCAGCCAAGACGGGACAGGTGATGAAAAACTGTTTTTT.

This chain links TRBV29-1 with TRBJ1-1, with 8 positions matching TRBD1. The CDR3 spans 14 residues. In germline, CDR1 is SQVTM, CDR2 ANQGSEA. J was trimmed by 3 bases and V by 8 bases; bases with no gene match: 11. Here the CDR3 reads CSLRQGPGDTEAFF. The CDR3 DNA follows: TGCAGCCTCCGACAGGGGCCGGGGGACACTGAAGCTTTCTTT.

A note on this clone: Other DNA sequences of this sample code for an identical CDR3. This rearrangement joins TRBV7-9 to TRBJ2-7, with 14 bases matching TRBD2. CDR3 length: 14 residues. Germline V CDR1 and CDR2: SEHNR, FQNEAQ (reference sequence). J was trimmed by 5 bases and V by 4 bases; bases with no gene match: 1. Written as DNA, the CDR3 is TGTGCCAGCAGCTCGGGACTAGCGGGAGACGAGCAGTACTTC. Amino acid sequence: CASSSGLAGDEQYF.

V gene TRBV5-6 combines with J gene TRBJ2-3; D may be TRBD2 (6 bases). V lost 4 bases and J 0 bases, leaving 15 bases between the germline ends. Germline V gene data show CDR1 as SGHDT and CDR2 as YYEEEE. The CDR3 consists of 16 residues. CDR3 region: CASSPSGERSTDTQYF. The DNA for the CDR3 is TGTGCCAGCAGCCCTTCGGGGGAAAGAAGCACAGATACGCAGTATTTT. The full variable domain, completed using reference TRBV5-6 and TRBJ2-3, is DAGVTQSPTHLIKTRGQQVTLRCSPKSGHDTVSWYQQALGQGPQFIFQYYEEEERQRGNFPDRFSGHQFPNYSSELNVNALLLGDSALYLCASSPSGERSTDTQYFGPGTRLTVL.

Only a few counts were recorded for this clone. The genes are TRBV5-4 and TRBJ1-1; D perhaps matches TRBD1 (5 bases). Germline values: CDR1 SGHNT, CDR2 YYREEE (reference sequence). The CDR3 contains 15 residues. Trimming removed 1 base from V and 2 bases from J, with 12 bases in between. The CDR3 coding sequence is TGTGCCAGCAGCTTGAAACGGGGACTTAACACTGAAGCTTTCTTT. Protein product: CASSLKRGLNTEAFF. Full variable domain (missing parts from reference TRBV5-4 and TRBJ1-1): ETGVTQSPTHLIKTRGQQVTLRCSSQSGHNTVSWYQQALGQGPQFIFQYYREEENGRGNFPPRFSGLQFPNYSSELNVNALELDDSALYLCASSLKRGLNTEAFFGQGTRLTVV.

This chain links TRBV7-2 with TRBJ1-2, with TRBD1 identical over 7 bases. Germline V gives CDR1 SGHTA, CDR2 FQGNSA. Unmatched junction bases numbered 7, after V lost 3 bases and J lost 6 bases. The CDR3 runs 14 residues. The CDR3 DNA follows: TGTGCCAGCAGCTTGGTCGGGACAGCGGATGGCTACACCTTC. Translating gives CASSLVGTADGYTF.

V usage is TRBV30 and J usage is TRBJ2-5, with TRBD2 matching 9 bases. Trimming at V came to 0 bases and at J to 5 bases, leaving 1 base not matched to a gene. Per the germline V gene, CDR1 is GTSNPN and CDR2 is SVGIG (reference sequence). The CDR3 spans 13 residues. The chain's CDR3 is CAWSVSGSETQYF. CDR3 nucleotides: TGTGCCTGGAGTGTTAGCGGGAGCGAGACCCAGTACTTC.

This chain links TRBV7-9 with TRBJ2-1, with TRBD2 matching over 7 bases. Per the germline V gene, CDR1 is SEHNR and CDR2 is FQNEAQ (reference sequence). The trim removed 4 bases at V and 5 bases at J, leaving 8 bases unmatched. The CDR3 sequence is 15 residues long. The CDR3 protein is CASSSREVVHNEQFF. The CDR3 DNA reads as TGTGCCAGCAGCTCTCGGGAGGTGGTCCACAATGAGCAGTTCTTC.

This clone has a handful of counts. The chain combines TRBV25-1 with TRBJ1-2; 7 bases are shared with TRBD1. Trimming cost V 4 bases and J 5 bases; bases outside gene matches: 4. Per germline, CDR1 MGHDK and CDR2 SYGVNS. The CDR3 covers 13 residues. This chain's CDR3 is CASSGGTAYGYTF. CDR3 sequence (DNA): TGTGCCAGCAGTGGCGGGACAGCTTATGGCTACACCTTC.

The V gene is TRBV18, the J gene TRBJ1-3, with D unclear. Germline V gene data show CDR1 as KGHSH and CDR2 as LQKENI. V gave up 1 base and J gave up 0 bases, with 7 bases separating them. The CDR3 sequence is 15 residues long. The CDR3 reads CASSPRQISGNTIYF. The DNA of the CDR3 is TGTGCCAGCTCACCACGTCAGATCTCTGGAAACACCATATATTTT.

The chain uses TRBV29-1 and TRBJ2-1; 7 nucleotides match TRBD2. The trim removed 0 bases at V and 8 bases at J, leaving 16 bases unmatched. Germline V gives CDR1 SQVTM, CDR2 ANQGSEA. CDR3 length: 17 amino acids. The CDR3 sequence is CSVEDLSRELRGDEQFF. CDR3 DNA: TGCAGCGTTGAAGATCTGTCGCGGGAGTTAAGGGGCGATGAGCAGTTCTTC.